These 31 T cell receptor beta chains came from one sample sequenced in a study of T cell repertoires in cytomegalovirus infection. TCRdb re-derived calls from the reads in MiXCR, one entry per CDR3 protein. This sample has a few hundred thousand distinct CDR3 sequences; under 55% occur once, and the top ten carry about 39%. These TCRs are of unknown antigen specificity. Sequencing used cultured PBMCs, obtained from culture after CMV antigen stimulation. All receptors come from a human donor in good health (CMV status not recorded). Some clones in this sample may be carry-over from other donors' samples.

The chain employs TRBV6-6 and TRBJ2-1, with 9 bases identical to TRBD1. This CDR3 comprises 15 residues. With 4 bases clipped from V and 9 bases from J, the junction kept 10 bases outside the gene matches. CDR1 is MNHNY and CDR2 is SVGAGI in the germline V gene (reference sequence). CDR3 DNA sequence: TGTGCCAGCAGTTCACTCCGGGACAGGGTTGGTGAGCAGTTCTTC. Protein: CASSSLRDRVGEQFF.

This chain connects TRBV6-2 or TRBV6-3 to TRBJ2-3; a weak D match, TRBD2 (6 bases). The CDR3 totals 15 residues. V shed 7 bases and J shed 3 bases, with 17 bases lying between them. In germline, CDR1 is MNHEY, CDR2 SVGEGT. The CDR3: CASKWTGEGTDTQYF. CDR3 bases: TGTGCCAGCAAGTGGACGGGGGAAGGGACAGATACGCAGTATTTT.

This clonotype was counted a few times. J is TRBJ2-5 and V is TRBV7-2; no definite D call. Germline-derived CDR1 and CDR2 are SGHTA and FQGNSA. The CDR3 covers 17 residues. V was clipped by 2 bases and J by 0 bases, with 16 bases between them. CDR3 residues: CASSLKVLVQYQETQYF. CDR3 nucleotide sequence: TGTGCCAGCAGCTTAAAAGTTCTAGTTCAGTACCAAGAGACCCAGTACTTC. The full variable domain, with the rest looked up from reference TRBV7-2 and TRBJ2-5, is GAGVSQSPSNKVTEKGKDVELRCDPISGHTALYWYRQSLGQGLEFLIYFQGNSAPDKSGLPSDRFSAERTGGSVSTLTIQRTQQEDSAVYLCASSLKVLVQYQETQYFGPGTRLLVL.

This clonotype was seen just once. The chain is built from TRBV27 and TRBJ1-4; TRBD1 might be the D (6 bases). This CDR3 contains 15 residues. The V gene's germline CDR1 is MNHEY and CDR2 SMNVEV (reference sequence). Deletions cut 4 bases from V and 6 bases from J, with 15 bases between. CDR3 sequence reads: CASSSGTGGHEKLFF. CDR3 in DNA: TGTGCCAGCAGTTCGGGTACTGGGGGGCATGAAAAACTGTTTTTT.

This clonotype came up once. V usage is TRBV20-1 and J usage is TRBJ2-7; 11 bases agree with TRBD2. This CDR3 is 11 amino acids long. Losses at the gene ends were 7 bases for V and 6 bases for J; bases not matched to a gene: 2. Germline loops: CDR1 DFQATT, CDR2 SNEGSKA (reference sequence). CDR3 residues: CSVGTSGEQYF. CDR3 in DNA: TGCAGTGTCGGGACTAGCGGCGAGCAGTACTTC.

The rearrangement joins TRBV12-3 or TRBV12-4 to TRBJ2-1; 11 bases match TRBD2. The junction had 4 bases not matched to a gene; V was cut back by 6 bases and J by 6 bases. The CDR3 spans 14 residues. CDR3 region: CASRLAGGSNEQFF. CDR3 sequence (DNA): TGTGCCAGCAGGCTAGCGGGAGGTTCCAATGAGCAGTTCTTC.

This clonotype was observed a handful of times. Here the CDR3 DNA reads TGTGCCAGCAGCTACAAATCCGGGATAGATACGCAGTATTTT. The encoded protein is CASSYKSGIDTQYF. The rearrangement joins TRBV7-2 to TRBJ2-3; possibly TRBD2 for D (5 bases). Per the germline V gene, CDR1 is SGHTA and CDR2 is FQGNSA. The V and J ends lost 4 bases and 5 bases respectively, with 13 bases between them. The CDR3 length is 14 residues. The whole variable domain, remainder taken from reference TRBV7-2 and TRBJ2-3, is GAGVSQSPSNKVTEKGKDVELRCDPISGHTALYWYRQSLGQGLEFLIYFQGNSAPDKSGLPSDRFSAERTGGSVSTLTIQRTQQEDSAVYLCASSYKSGIDTQYFGPGTRLTVL.

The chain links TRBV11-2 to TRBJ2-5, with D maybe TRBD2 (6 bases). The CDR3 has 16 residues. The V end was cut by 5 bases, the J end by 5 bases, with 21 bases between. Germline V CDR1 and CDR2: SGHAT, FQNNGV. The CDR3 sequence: CASSPRGTARLETQYF. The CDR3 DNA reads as TGTGCCAGCAGCCCCCGCGGGACTGCCCGGTTGGAGACCCAGTACTTC.

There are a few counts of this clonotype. CDR3 coding DNA: TGTGCCAGCAGCAGGGAAGAAGAGACCCAGTACTTC. Translation gives CASSREEETQYF. The chain links TRBV7-9 to TRBJ2-5; D remains ambiguous. Germline CDR1 is SEHNR and CDR2 is FQNEAQ (reference sequence). This CDR3 is built from 12 residues. The V and J ends lost 5 bases and 3 bases respectively, with 7 bases between them.

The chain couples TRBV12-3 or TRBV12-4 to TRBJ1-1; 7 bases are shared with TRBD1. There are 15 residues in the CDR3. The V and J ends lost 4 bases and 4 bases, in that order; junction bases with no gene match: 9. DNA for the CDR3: TGTGCCAGCAGTTACAGGGGAAGGGGGAGCACTGAAGCTTTCTTT. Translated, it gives CASSYRGRGSTEAFF.

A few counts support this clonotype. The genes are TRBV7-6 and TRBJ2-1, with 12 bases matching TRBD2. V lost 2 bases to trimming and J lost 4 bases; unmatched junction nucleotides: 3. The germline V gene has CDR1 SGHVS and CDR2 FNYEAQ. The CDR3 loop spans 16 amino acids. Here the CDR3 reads CASSLWTSGEYNEQFF. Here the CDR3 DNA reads TGTGCCAGCAGCTTATGGACTAGCGGGGAATACAATGAGCAGTTCTTC. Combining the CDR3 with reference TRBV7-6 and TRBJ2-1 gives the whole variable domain GAGVSQSPRYKVTKRGQDVALRCDPISGHVSLYWYRQALGQGPEFLTYFNYEAQQDKSGLPNDRFSAERPEGSISTLTIQRTEQRDSAMYRCASSLWTSGEYNEQFFGPGTRLTVL.

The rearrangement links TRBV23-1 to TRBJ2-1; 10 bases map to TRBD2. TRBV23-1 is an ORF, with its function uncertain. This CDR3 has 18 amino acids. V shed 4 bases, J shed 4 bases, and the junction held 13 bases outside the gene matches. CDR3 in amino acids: CASSRPNGLADTYNEQFF. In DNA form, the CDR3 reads TGCGCCAGCAGTCGGCCGAACGGACTAGCGGATACTTACAATGAGCAGTTCTTC.

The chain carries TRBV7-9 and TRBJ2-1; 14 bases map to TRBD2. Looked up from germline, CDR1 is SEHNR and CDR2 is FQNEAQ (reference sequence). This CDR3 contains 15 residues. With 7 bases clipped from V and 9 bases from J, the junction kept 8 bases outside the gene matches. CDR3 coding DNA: TGTGCCAGCACCCGACTAGCGGGGGGGCTTGGTGAGCAGTTCTTC. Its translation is CASTRLAGGLGEQFF.

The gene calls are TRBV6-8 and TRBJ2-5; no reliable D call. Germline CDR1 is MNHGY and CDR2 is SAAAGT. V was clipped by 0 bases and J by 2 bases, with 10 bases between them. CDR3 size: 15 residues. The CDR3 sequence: CASSYSTIEQETQYF. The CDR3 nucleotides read TGTGCCAGCAGTTACTCGACGATAGAACAAGAGACCCAGTACTTC.

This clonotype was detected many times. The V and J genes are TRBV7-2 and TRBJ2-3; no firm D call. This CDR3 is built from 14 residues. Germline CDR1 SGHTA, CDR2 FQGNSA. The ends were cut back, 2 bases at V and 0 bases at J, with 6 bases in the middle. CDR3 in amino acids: CASSLRASTDTQYF. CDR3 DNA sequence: TGTGCCAGCAGCTTACGGGCTAGCACAGATACGCAGTATTTT.

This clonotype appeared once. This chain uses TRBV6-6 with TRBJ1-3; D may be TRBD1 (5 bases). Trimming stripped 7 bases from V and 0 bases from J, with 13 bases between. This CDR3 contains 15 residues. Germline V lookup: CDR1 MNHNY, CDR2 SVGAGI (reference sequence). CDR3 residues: CASITGTASGNTIYF. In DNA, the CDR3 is TGTGCCAGCATTACCGGGACCGCCTCTGGAAACACCATATATTTT.

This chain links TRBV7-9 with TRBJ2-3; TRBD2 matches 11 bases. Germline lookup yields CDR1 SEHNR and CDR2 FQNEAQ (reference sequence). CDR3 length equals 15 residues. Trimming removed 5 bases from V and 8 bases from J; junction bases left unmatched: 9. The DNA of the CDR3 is TGTGCCAGCAGCAGCCCGGGACTAGCGGACCCTACGCAGTATTTT. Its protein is CASSSPGLADPTQYF.

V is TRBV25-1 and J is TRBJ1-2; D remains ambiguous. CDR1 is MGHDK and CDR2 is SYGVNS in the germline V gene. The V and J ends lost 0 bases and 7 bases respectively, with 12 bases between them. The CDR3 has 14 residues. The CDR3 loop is CASSEYFPFSGYTF. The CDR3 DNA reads TGTGCCAGCAGTGAATATTTCCCCTTCAGTGGCTACACCTTC.

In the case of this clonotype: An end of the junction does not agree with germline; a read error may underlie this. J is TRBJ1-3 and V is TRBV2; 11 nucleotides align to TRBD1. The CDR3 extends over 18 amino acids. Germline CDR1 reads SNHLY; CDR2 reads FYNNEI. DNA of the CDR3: TGTGCCAGCTTGCGGGACAGGGGGTCCCGGAGCTCTGGAAACACCGTATATTTT. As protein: CASLRDRGSRSSGNTVYF.

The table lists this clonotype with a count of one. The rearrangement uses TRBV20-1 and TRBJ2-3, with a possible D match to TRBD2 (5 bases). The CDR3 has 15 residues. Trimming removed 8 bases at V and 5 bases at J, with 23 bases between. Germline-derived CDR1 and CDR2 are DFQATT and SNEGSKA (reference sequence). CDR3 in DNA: TGCAGTCCAAAGAATGGGCTACCCGGGGTAGATACGCAGTATTTT. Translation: CSPKNGLPGVDTQYF.

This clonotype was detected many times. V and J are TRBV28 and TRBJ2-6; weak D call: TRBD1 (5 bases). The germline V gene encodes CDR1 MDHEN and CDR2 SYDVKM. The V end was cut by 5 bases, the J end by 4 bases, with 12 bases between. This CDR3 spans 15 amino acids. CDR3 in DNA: TGTGCCAGCAGTCTTCCAGGGTCGGGGGCCAACGTCCTGACTTTC. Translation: CASSLPGSGANVLTF.

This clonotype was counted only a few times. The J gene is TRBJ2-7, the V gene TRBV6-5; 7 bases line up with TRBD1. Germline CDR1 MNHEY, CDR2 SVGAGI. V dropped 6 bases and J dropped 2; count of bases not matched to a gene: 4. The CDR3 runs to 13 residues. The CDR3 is CASSRGQPYEQYF. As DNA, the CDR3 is TGTGCCAGCAGCCGGGGACAGCCCTACGAGCAGTACTTC.

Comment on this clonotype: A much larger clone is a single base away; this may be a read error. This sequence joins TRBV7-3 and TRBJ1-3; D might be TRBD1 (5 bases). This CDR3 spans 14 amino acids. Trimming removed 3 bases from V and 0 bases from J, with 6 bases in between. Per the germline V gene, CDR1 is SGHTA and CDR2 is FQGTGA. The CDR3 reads CASSFGTSGNTIYF. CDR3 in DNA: TGTGCCAGCAGCTTCGGGACCTCTGGAAACACCATATATTTT.

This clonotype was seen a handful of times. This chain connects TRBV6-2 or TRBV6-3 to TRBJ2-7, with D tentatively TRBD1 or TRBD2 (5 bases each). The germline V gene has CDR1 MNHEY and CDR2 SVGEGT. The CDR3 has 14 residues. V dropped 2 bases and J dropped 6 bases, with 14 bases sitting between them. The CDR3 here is CASSYNRGWVEQYF. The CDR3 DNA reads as TGTGCCAGCAGTTACAACCGGGGCTGGGTCGAGCAGTACTTC.

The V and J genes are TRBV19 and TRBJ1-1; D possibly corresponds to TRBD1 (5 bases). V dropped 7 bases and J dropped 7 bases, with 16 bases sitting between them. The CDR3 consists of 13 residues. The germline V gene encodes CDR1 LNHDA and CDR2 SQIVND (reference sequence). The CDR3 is CASTPRDRDEAFF. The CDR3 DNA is TGTGCCAGTACCCCTAGGGACCGCGATGAAGCTTTCTTT. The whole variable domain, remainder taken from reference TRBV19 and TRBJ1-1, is DGGITQSPKYLFRKEGQNVTLSCEQNLNHDAMYWYRQDPGQGLRLIYYSQIVNDFQKGDIAEGYSVSREKKESFPLTVTSAQKNPTAFYLCASTPRDRDEAFFGQGTRLTVV.

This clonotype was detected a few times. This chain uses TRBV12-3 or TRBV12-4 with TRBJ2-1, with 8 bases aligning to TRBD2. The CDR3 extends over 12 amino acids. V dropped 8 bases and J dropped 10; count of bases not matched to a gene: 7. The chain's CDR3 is CASRGASGEQFF. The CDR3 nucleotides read TGTGCCAGCCGAGGGGCTAGCGGGGAGCAGTTCTTC.

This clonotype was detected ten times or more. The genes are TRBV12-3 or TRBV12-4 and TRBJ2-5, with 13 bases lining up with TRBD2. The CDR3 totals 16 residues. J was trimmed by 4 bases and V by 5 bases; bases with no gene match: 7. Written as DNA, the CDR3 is TGTGCCAGCAGTCTTGGACTAGCGGGGGAGAGAGAGACCCAGTACTTC. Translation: CASSLGLAGERETQYF.

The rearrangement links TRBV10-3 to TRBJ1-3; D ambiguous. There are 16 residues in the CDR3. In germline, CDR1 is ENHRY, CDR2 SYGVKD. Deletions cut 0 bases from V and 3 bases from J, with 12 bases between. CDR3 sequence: CAISESSGGGGNTIYF. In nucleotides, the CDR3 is TGTGCCATCAGTGAGTCGAGCGGAGGAGGTGGAAACACCATATATTTT.

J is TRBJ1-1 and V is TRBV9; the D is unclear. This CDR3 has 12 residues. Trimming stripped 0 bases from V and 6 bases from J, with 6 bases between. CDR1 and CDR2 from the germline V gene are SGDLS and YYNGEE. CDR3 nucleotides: TGTGCCAGCAGCGTAGGAGAATCTGAAGCTTTCTTT. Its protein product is CASSVGESEAFF.

CDR3 nucleotides: TGTGCCAGCAGTCAGGGGAGGACCTACGAGCAGTACTTC. Protein sequence: CASSQGRTYEQYF. V gene TRBV6-6 combines with J gene TRBJ2-7; D is possibly TRBD1 or TRBD2 (6 bases each). Trimming left V 5 bases short and J 2 bases short, with 10 bases between. CDR3 length: 13 residues. CDR1 MNHNY and CDR2 SVGAGI come from the germline V gene (reference sequence).

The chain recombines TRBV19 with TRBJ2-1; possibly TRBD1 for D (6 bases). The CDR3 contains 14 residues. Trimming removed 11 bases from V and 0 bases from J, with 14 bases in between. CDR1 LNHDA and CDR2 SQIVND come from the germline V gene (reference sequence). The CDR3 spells CASKMGASYNEQFF. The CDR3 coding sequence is TGTGCCTCTAAGATGGGGGCCTCCTACAATGAGCAGTTCTTC.